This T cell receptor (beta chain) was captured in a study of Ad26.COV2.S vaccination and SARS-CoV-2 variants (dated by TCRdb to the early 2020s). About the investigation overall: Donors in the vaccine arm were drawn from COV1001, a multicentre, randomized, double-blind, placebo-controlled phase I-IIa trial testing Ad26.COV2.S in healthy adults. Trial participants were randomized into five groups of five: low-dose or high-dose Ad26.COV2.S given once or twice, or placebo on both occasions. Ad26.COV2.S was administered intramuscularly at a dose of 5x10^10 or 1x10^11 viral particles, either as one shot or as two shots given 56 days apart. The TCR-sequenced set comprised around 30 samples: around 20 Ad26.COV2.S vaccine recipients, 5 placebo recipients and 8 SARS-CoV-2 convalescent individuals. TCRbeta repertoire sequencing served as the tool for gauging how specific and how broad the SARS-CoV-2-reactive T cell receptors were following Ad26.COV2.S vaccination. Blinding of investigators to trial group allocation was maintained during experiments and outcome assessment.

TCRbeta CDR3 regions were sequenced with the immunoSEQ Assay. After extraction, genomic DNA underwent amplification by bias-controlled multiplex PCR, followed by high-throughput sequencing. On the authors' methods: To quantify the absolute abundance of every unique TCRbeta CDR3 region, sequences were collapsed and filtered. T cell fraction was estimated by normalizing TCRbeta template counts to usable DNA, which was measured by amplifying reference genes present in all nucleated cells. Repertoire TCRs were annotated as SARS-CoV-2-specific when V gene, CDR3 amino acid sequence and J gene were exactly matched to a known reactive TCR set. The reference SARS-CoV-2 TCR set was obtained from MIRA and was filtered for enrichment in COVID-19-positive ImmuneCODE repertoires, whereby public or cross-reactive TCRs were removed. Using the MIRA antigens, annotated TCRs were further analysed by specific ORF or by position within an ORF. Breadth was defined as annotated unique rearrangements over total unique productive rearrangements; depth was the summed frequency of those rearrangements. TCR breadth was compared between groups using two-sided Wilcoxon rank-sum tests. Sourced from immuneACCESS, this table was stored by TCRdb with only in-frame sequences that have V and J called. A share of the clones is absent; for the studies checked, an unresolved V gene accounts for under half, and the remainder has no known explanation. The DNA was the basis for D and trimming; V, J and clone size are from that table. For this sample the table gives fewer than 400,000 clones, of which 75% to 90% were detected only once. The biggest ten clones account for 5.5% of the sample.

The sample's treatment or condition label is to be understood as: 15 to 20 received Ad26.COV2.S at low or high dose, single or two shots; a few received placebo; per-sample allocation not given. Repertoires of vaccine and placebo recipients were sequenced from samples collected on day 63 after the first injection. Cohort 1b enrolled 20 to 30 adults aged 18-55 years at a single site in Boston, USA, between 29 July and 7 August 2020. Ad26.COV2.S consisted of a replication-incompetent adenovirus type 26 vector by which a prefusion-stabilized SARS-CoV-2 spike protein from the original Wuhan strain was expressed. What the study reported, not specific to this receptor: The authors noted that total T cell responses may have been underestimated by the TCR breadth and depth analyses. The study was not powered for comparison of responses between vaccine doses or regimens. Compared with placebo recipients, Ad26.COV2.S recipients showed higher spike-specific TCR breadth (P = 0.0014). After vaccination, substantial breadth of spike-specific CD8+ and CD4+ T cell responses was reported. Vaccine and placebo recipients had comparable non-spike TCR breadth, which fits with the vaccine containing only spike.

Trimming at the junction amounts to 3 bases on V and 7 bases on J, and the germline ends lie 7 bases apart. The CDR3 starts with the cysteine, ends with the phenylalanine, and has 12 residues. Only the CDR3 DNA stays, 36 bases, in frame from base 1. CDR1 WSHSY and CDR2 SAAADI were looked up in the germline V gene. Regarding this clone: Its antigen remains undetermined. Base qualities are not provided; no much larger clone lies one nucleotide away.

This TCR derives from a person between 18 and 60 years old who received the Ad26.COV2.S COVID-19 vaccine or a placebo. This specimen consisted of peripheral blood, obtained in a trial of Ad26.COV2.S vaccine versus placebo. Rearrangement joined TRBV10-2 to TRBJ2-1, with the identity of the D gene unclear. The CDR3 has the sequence CASSDPWNEQFF. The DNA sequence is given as TGCGCCAGCAGTGACCCATGGAATGAGCAGTTCTTC.